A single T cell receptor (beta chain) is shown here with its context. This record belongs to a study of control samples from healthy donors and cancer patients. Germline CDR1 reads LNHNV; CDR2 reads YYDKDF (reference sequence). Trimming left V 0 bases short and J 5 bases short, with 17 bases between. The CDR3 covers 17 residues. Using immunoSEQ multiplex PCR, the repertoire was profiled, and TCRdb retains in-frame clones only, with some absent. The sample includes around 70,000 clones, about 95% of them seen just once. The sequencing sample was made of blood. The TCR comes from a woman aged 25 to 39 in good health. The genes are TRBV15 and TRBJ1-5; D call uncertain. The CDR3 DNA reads TGTGCCACCAGCAGAGATCCAGAGACCCGAACGGATCAGCCCCAGCATTTT. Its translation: CATSRDPETRTDQPQHF.